This TCR beta chain was profiled in a study of blood T cells in healthy people across ages. Primed by a sample-barcoded 5' primer and a J-beta primer mix, a second PCR proceeded for roughly 7 to 12 cycles. TCRdb re-derived calls from the 5' RACE reads in MiXCR, one entry per CDR3 protein. The sample yields more than 800,000 distinct CDR3 sequences, around 45% seen once. V trimming: 3 bases; J trimming: 2 bases; junction bases outside the gene matches: 2. The CDR3 loop spans 15 amino acids. CDR1 and CDR2 (germline): SGHNT, YYREEE (reference sequence). This sequence was found in a woman between 55 and 75 years old in good health. The sequenced sample consisted of blood. The chain carries TRBV5-4 and TRBJ1-6, with 7 positions matching TRBD1. DNA of the CDR3: TGTGCCAGCAGCTCGCAGGGGGCCTATAATTCACCCCTCCACTTT. This sequence encodes CASSSQGAYNSPLHF.